Sequencing of this TCR beta chain was carried out in a study of blood T cell repertoires in COVID-19. The overall study: Donors in the United States, Italy and Spain gave samples during acute or convalescent COVID-19. PBMCs, B-cell-depleted T cells, or T cells were the source of the cDNA or gDNA that made up the material.

Per the authors' pipeline: Amplified reference gene primers provided the basis for estimating nucleated cell counts. Sequencing used immunoSEQ multiplex PCR; TCRdb keeps in-frame clones, though not all of them. D and trimming were read from the DNA, whereas the V and J calls and clone size are those reported in that table. Of about 220,000 clones listed, approximately 84% are singletons. V was pared by 5 bases and J by 4 bases, with 11 bases of the junction left unmatched. This CDR3 contains 15 residues. CDR1 is SGHTA, CDR2 FQGNSA, per germline. The chain is built from TRBV7-2 and TRBJ2-7; the match to TRBD1 covers 7 bases. This sequence originates from a woman aged 55 to 70 with acute or convalescent COVID-19. The sequencing input was peripheral blood. CDR3 in DNA: TGTGCCAGCAGCCTTAATCCGGGACAGCGTTACGAGCAGTACTTC. Its protein is CASSLNPGQRYEQYF.